These 30 T cell receptor beta chains were sequenced from one sample in a study of beta chain features in type 1 diabetes (dated by TCRdb to between 2018 and 2020). The library was made by the immunoSEQ multiplex PCR assay. The entire isolated RNA was reverse transcribed using the High Capacity cDNA Reverse Transcription Kit, and thus expressed TCRB transcripts were sequenced. TCRdb obtained this table from immuneACCESS and retained in-frame rearrangements with V and J assigned. These tables miss some clones; where compared with another copy, unresolved V genes account for less than half of the shortfall, and the remainder is unexplained. The sample table contains 500,000 to 850,000 clones; only one count was recorded for over 12% of them. Just under 0.04% of the sample lies in the top ten. General findings and caveats noted by the study authors: In all four CD4+ subsets, TCRB CDR3 length was moderately but significantly shorter in type 1 diabetes patients.

These receptors have no identified antigens. Sequencing was performed on naive CD4+ T cells from blood. The cell subset or site label on this specimen signifies: true naive CD4+ T cells. These receptors were obtained from a man between 18 and 35 years old with type 1 diabetes.

This clone occurred a few times. This sequence joins TRBV5-4 and TRBJ1-2; 10 positions match TRBD1. V shed 4 bases and J 6 bases; nucleotides not matched to a gene: 3. Germline lookup yields CDR1 SGHNT and CDR2 YYREEE (reference sequence). CDR3 length: 13 amino acids. CDR3 residues: CASSAGQGNGYTF. The CDR3 DNA reads TGTGCCAGCAGCGCGGGACAGGGGAATGGCTACACCTTC.

The V gene is TRBV29-1, the J gene TRBJ1-1; D may be TRBD1 (6 bases). The V gene's germline CDR1 is SQVTM and CDR2 ANQGSEA. This CDR3 has 13 residues. V lost 7 bases and J 1 base, leaving 13 bases between the germline ends. CDR3 DNA sequence: TGCAGCGCCCCTGTAGGGGGGAACACTGAAGCTTTCTTT. It codes for CSAPVGGNTEAFF.

There are a few counts of this clone. The chain combines TRBV4-1 with TRBJ2-5; D remains unclear. With 2 bases removed from V and 5 bases from J, the gap between germline ends came to 15 bases. This CDR3 contains 15 residues. Germline V CDR1 and CDR2: MGHRA, YSYEKL. CDR3 sequence reads: CASSQLGYFIETQYF. The DNA for the CDR3 is TGCGCCAGCAGCCAACTAGGATATTTCATTGAGACCCAGTACTTC.

This clone was seen a few times. This chain connects TRBV7-2 to TRBJ2-1; D is possibly TRBD2 (5 bases). The CDR3 is 13 amino acids. Germline CDR1 SGHTA, CDR2 FQGNSA. V dropped 7 bases and J dropped 4 bases, with 11 bases sitting between them. The CDR3 sequence: CASKGAAYNEQFF. The CDR3 DNA is TGTGCCAGCAAAGGAGCGGCTTACAATGAGCAGTTCTTC.

This chain uses TRBV5-4 with TRBJ2-5; D gene ambiguous. The CDR3 totals 13 residues. Trimming cost V 1 base and J 2 bases, with 6 bases left between them. CDR1 and CDR2 from the germline V gene are SGHNT and YYREEE (reference sequence). The CDR3 region has the DNA TGTGCCAGCAGCTTGCTGACACAAGAGACCCAGTACTTC. It encodes CASSLLTQETQYF.

The chain links TRBV6-5 to TRBJ1-2; D is uncertain. The V and J ends lost 2 bases and 4 bases respectively, with 14 bases between them. The germline gives CDR1 MNHEY, CDR2 SVGAGI. The CDR3 is 15 amino acids. DNA for the CDR3: TGTGCCAGCAGTTACGGGCAGCGCCCGATCTATGGCTACACCTTC. It specifies CASSYGQRPIYGYTF.

This clone was recorded a few times. This CDR3 reads CASSLPSGPYEQYF. Written as DNA, the CDR3 is TGTGCCAGCAGCCTCCCTAGCGGCCCCTACGAGCAGTACTTC. V is TRBV4-2 and J is TRBJ2-7, with TRBD2 matching over 7 bases. CDR1 LGHNA and CDR2 YNFKEQ come from the germline V gene. Trimming cost V 4 bases and J 2 bases; bases outside gene matches: 5. CDR3 length equals 14 residues.

This clone was seen only a few times. V and J are TRBV13 and TRBJ2-5; D is ambiguous. CDR3 length: 13 amino acids. V lost 5 bases to trimming and J lost 5 bases, with 12 bases between them. The germline CDR1 and CDR2 sequences are PRHDT and FYEKMQ (reference sequence). The CDR3: CASSPRHGETQYF. In DNA, the CDR3 is TGTGCCAGCAGCCCTAGGCATGGTGAGACCCAGTACTTC.

This chain uses TRBV5-8 with TRBJ2-7; unclear D gene. The CDR3 extends over 14 amino acids. Germline V gene lookup returns CDR1 SGHTS and CDR2 YDEGEE. The V and J ends lost 4 bases and 2 bases respectively, with 13 bases between them. CDR3 in amino acids: CASSLPAETYEQYF. The CDR3 nucleotides are TGTGCCAGCAGCCTTCCGGCAGAAACCTACGAGCAGTACTTC. Drawing the rest from reference TRBV5-8 and TRBJ2-7, the complete variable domain is EAGVTQSPTHLIKTRGQQATLRCSPISGHTSVYWYQQALGLGLQFLLWYDEGEERNRGNFPPRFSGRQFPNYSSELNVNALELEDSALYLCASSLPAETYEQYFGPGTRLTVT.

The chain joins TRBV14 to TRBJ2-7, with TRBD2 matching over 8 bases. CDR1 and CDR2 (germline): SGHDN, FVKESK. The V and J ends lost 0 bases and 2 bases, in that order; junction bases with no gene match: 6. The CDR3 totals 16 residues. This chain's CDR3 is CASSQDPGTSTYEQYF. CDR3 nucleotide sequence: TGTGCCAGCAGCCAAGATCCCGGGACTAGTACCTACGAGCAGTACTTC.

The J gene is TRBJ2-3, the V gene TRBV5-1; 10 bases match TRBD2. V lost 0 bases to trimming and J lost 3 bases; unmatched junction nucleotides: 4. This CDR3 contains 16 residues. CDR1 SGHRS and CDR2 YFSETQ come from the germline V gene. The CDR3 sequence: CASSLASGRITDTQYF. The CDR3 bases are TGCGCCAGCAGCTTGGCTAGCGGGAGAATAACAGATACGCAGTATTTT.

In its sample, this clone was seen a few times. The V and J genes are TRBV5-1 and TRBJ1-4; D is unclear. Trimming removed 3 bases at V and 8 bases at J, with 11 bases between. Germline lookup yields CDR1 SGHRS and CDR2 YFSETQ. This CDR3 is 13 amino acids long. The DNA for the CDR3 is TGCGCCAGCAGCTCCGGGTCAGGAGAAAAACTGTTTTTT. Its translation: CASSSGSGEKLFF. Variable domain in full (rest from reference TRBV5-1 and TRBJ1-4): KAGVTQTPRYLIKTRGQQVTLSCSPISGHRSVSWYQQTPGQGLQFLFEYFSETQRNKGNFPGRFSGRQFSNSRSEMNVSTLELGDSALYLCASSSGSGEKLFFGSGTQLSVL.

This clone has only a few counts. CDR3 DNA: TGTGCCAGCAGTTCCCGTAGTGGGTCCTCGGGGGGAGAGACCCAGTACTTC. This gives the protein CASSSRSGSSGGETQYF. The chain employs TRBV28 and TRBJ2-5; 7 bases align to TRBD2. Germline CDR1 is MDHEN and CDR2 is SYDVKM. Trimming took 4 bases from V and 4 from J; bases not matched to a gene: 15. There are 17 residues in the CDR3.

The chain employs TRBV14 and TRBJ1-1, with D hard to call. Germline-derived CDR1 and CDR2 are SGHDN and FVKESK. The CDR3 consists of 13 residues. V was pared by 8 bases and J by 0 bases, with 10 bases between. The CDR3 region is CASRMALNTEAFF. The CDR3 bases are TGTGCCAGCCGCATGGCGTTGAACACTGAAGCTTTCTTT. Full variable domain (missing parts from reference TRBV14 and TRBJ1-1): EAGVTQFPSHSVIEKGQTVTLRCDPISGHDNLYWYRRVMGKEIKFLLHFVKESKQDESGMPNNRFLAERTGGTYSTLKVQPAELEDSGVYFCASRMALNTEAFFGQGTRLTVV.

The chain carries TRBV18 and TRBJ2-5, with D maybe TRBD2 (6 bases). CDR1 and CDR2 from the germline V gene are KGHSH and LQKENI. V dropped 4 bases and J dropped 5 bases, with 17 bases sitting between them. The CDR3 extends over 15 amino acids. The CDR3 region is CASSLPGTLGETQYF. Here the CDR3 DNA reads TGTGCCAGCTCACTCCCCGGGACTTTGGGGGAGACCCAGTACTTC.

The chain is built from TRBV7-2 and TRBJ1-2; TRBD1 matches at 8 bases. V shed 5 bases, J shed 6 bases, and the junction held 14 bases outside the gene matches. The CDR3 runs 16 residues. The germline CDR1 and CDR2 sequences are SGHTA and FQGNSA. CDR3 DNA sequence: TGTGCCAGCAGCCTGGACAGGGAGGTTGGGAAAAATGGCTACACCTTC. This codes for CASSLDREVGKNGYTF. The full variable domain, with the rest looked up from reference TRBV7-2 and TRBJ1-2, is GAGVSQSPSNKVTEKGKDVELRCDPISGHTALYWYRQSLGQGLEFLIYFQGNSAPDKSGLPSDRFSAERTGGSVSTLTIQRTQQEDSAVYLCASSLDREVGKNGYTFGSGTRLTVV.

The J gene is TRBJ2-1, the V gene TRBV9; TRBD1 agrees at 9 bases. The trim removed 1 base at V and 6 bases at J, leaving 8 bases unmatched. Looked up from germline, CDR1 is SGDLS and CDR2 is YYNGEE. The CDR3 is 16 amino acids. The CDR3 bases are TGTGCCAGCAGCGTACTCGGGACAGGGTTCGTCAATGAGCAGTTCTTC. As protein: CASSVLGTGFVNEQFF.

This sequence joins TRBV5-1 and TRBJ1-2, with D maybe TRBD1 (6 bases). Germline loops: CDR1 SGHRS, CDR2 YFSETQ. V was shortened by 4 bases and J by 0 bases, with 10 bases between the two germline ends. CDR3 length equals 14 residues. The CDR3: CASSQAGANYGYTF. Here the CDR3 DNA reads TGCGCCAGCAGCCAGGCAGGGGCTAACTATGGCTACACCTTC.

This chain uses TRBV30 with TRBJ1-2; D is possibly TRBD1 (5 bases). Germline CDR1 and CDR2: GTSNPN and SVGIG (reference sequence). This CDR3 region has 12 residues. Trimming removed 6 bases at V and 7 bases at J, with 15 bases between. The CDR3 DNA reads as TGTGCCTGTCCTACCCAGGGATCTGGCTACACCTTC. It is translated as CACPTQGSGYTF.

V usage is TRBV30 and J usage is TRBJ2-1, with 9 bases fitting TRBD2. V shed 3 bases, J shed 7 bases, and the junction held 19 bases outside the gene matches. The germline CDR1 and CDR2 sequences are GTSNPN and SVGIG (reference sequence). This CDR3 contains 18 residues. CDR3 nucleotides: TGTGCCTGGAGGGGCATAGCGGGAGAGAGCTACATCGGGAATGAGCAGTTCTTC. Protein sequence: CAWRGIAGESYIGNEQFF.

The chain recombines TRBV29-1 with TRBJ1-2; possibly TRBD1 for D (6 bases). The V and J ends lost 1 base and 8 bases respectively, with 14 bases between them. This CDR3 is 13 amino acids long. The V gene's germline CDR1 is SQVTM and CDR2 ANQGSEA. CDR3 loop: CSVEVAGGEGYTF. CDR3 nucleotides: TGCAGCGTTGAAGTTGCGGGGGGCGAGGGCTACACCTTC.

The table lists this clone with a few counts. The genes are TRBV14 and TRBJ2-2; 13 positions agree with TRBD2. Germline V gives CDR1 SGHDN, CDR2 FVKESK. The CDR3 extends over 17 amino acids. Trimming cost V 2 bases and J 4 bases; bases outside gene matches: 4. The CDR3 coding sequence is TGTGCCAGCAGCCAAAAACTAGCGGGAGGGCGCACCGGGGAGCTGTTTTTT. This translates into CASSQKLAGGRTGELFF.

This clone was counted a few times. The same CDR3 is also encoded by other DNA sequences in this sample. The genes are TRBV5-1 and TRBJ2-7; D may correspond to TRBD1 or TRBD2 (5 bases each). Trimming cost V 4 bases and J 0 bases, with 8 bases left between them. CDR1 and CDR2 from the germline V gene are SGHRS and YFSETQ. This CDR3 comprises 13 residues. The CDR3 DNA follows: TGCGCCAGCAGCCGGGACGGCTCCTACGAGCAGTACTTC. It encodes CASSRDGSYEQYF.

This clone was counted between two and nine times. The same CDR3 is also encoded by other DNA sequences in this sample. The chain uses TRBV6-4 and TRBJ2-3; D is unclear. Trimming left V 0 bases short and J 5 bases short, with 3 bases between. This CDR3 has 12 residues. The V gene's germline CDR1 is MRHNA and CDR2 SNTAGT. As DNA, the CDR3 is TGTGCCAGCAGTGACTCGCGAGATACGCAGTATTTT. Protein: CASSDSRDTQYF.

This clone was seen more than once but under ten times. V usage is TRBV6-1 and J usage is TRBJ2-3; 14 bases line up with TRBD2. The germline gives CDR1 MNHNS, CDR2 SASEGT. The junction had 3 bases not matched to a gene; V was cut back by 5 bases and J by 5 bases. CDR3 length equals 15 residues. CDR3 in DNA: TGTGCCAGCAGTCCAGGACTAGCGGGAGGAGATACGCAGTATTTT. It codes for CASSPGLAGGDTQYF.

This clone was counted a few times. The same CDR3 can be traced to other DNA sequences in this sample. The chain couples TRBV2 to TRBJ2-7, with no clear D. The CDR3 is made up of 11 amino acids. V lost 3 bases and J lost 6, with 6 bases in between. Germline CDR1 SNHLY, CDR2 FYNNEI. The CDR3 loop reads CASSEFFEQYF. CDR3 nucleotide sequence: TGTGCCAGCAGTGAGTTCTTCGAGCAGTACTTC.

The chain is built from TRBV6-1 and TRBJ2-1; D possibly corresponds to TRBD2 (6 bases). The CDR3 has 16 residues. V shed 4 bases and J shed 5 bases, with 18 bases lying between them. Germline V lookup: CDR1 MNHNS, CDR2 SASEGT. In DNA form, the CDR3 reads TGTGCCAGCAGTGGTGTGGGACTTCTATTCAACAATGAGCAGTTCTTC. The encoded protein is CASSGVGLLFNNEQFF.

This rearrangement joins TRBV27 to TRBJ2-7, with 12 nucleotides matching TRBD2. This CDR3 has 13 amino acids. V shed 8 bases, J shed 12 bases, and the junction held 11 bases outside the gene matches. Germline CDR1 MNHEY, CDR2 SMNVEV (reference sequence). The CDR3 coding sequence is TGTGCCAGCCACCCGCGGGCTAGCGGGAGGGTGTACTTC. It encodes CASHPRASGRVYF.

Only a few counts were recorded for this clone. The V and J genes are TRBV30 and TRBJ2-3; the match to TRBD1 covers 9 bases. The CDR3 totals 13 residues. Germline assignment: CDR1 GTSNPN and CDR2 SVGIG (reference sequence). With 6 bases clipped from V and 4 bases from J, the junction kept 5 bases outside the gene matches. The CDR3, as DNA: TGTGCCTGCGGACAGGGGAATTCAGATACGCAGTATTTT. This sequence encodes CACGQGNSDTQYF.

This clone was detected only a few times. CDR3 sequence reads: CASSFGGRENIQYF. The CDR3 region has the DNA TGTGCCAGCAGCTTCGGCGGGAGGGAAAACATTCAGTACTTC. The gene calls are TRBV11-2 and TRBJ2-4, with 9 bases aligning to TRBD2. The CDR3 runs 14 residues. Germline CDR1 and CDR2: SGHAT and FQNNGV. The J segment lost 5 bases and the V segment lost 3 bases, leaving 2 bases of the junction unmatched.